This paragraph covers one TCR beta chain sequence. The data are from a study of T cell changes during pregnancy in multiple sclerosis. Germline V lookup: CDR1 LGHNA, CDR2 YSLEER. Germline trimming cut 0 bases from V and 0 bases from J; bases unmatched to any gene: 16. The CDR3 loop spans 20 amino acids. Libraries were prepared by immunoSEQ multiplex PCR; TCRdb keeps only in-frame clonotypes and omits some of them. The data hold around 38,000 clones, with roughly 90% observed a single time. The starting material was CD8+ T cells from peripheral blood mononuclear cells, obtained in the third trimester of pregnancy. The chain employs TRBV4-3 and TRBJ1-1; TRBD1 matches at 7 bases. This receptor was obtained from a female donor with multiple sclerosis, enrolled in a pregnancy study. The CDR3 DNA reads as TGCGCCAGCAGCCAAGATCTTTCCCCCCCTCGGACAGGCCTGAACACTGAAGCTTTCTTT. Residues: CASSQDLSPPRTGLNTEAFF.